This T cell receptor beta chain was captured by sequencing in a study of CD8 T cells in Susac syndrome. The CDR3 is 15 residues long. Germline values: CDR1 MNHNY, CDR2 SVGAGI (reference sequence). Trimming at V came to 6 bases and at J to 1 base, leaving 7 bases not matched to a gene. TCR beta from blood CD8+ and CD4+ T cells was sequenced. TEMRA cells were enriched by FACS, while CD8+ and CD4+ T cells were obtained through a negative isolation that was performed magnetically. It was with random hexamers that roughly 0.5 to 1 ug RNA was reverse transcribed. Amplification of TCR beta CDR3 by immunoSEQ multiplex PCR spanned 54 Vbeta and 13 Jbeta. Via MiXCR, TCRdb re-called the immunoSEQ multiplex PCR reads, giving one row per CDR3 protein. The table includes about 73,000 distinct CDR3 sequences, roughly 95% detected once.

This clonotype was obtained from a human donor with multiple sclerosis. This chain uses TRBV6-6 with TRBJ1-2, with TRBD1 identical over 8 bases. Sequences were obtained from CD8+ T cells from PBMCs. CDR3 in DNA: TGTGCCAGCAGCACGGACAGGGCCATTAACTATGGCTACACCTTC. It yields the protein CASSTDRAINYGYTF.